The present TCR beta chain was sequenced within a study of tumor and adjacent non-tumor tissue in lung cancer. Study outcomes and limitations: Tumor repertoires had a smaller top 100 clone share than normal lung. Shorter survival was associated with higher TCR diversity in tumors. TCR diversity was significantly greater in tumor than normal lung tissue.

Trimming took off 6 bases at V and 1 base at J, with 8 bases between the two ends. CDR1 is MNHEY and CDR2 is SVGAGI in the germline V gene. The CDR3 sequence is 13 residues long. Three rounds of nested PCR, following a modified ARM-PCR protocol, produced the TCRbeta library. From the multiplex PCR reads, TCRdb called clonotypes with MiXCR, one entry per CDR3 protein. The sample lists about 200,000 distinct CDR3 sequences; about 71% were seen once. This sample's RNA came from whole unsorted tissue. Chemotherapy-naive patients with new lung cancer underwent thoracic surgery in China, August–November 2014. Details on this clonotype: Its specificity is not known.

The specimen was lung tumor tissue. The receptor was isolated from a man in his 60s with non-small cell lung cancer. The chain has TRBV6-5 and TRBJ2-3, with a possible D match to TRBD2 (5 bases). The CDR3 DNA sequence: TGTGCCAGCAGATCTAGCTGCACAGATACGCAGTATTTT. This gives the protein CASRSSCTDTQYF.